The next 27 T cell receptor beta chains were all read from a single sample in a study of regulatory T cells in long-lasting Graves disease (dated by TCRdb to the early 2020s). Library construction relied on multiplex PCR. The listed sequencing device is Illumina HiSeq 4000. TCR beta libraries were built with iRepertoire HTBI primers and Arm-PCR amplification of CDR3 regions. TCRdb itself trimmed the public reads at Q25 with fastp, ran MiXCR and retained productive beta chains. Identical CDR3 proteins give one entry, which carries the most common genes and DNA. For this sample there are about 540,000 distinct CDR3 sequences; 13% appear just once. The ten largest clones add up to roughly a tenth of the sample. Interpreted using the paper, the time point label stands for: newly diagnosed GD, antithyroid drugs for less than 3 months. RNA was extracted from PBMCs in TRIzol for both TCR sequencing and RNA sequencing.

These same data were also listed under a study on T cells in Graves' hyperthyroidism and ophthalmopathy.

The specimen was peripheral blood mononuclear cells (PBMCs), collected at new diagnosis, from a patient treated with antithyroid drugs. The receptors were gathered from a young man with Graves disease. Donor details come from another sample of the same person, matched by shared clones.

This clonotype was found many times. The chain couples TRBV12-3 or TRBV12-4 to TRBJ2-1, with 9 positions matching TRBD2. The CDR3 is 17 residues long. V gave up 2 bases and J gave up 4 bases; unmatched junction bases: 9. This chain's CDR3 is CASSLIGLAGRYNEQFF. In nucleotides, the CDR3 is TGTGCCAGCAGTTTAATCGGTCTAGCGGGAAGATACAATGAGCAGTTCTTC.

This clonotype was recorded many times. CDR3 sequence (DNA): TGTGCCAGCAGTATGGGGGACAGCCAGGACGAGCAGTACTTC. This translates into CASSMGDSQDEQYF. The chain carries TRBV27 and TRBJ2-7, with 7 bases fitting TRBD1. The CDR3 runs to 14 residues. The V segment lost 5 bases and the J segment 5 bases; nucleotides outside the gene matches: 9. The germline gives CDR1 MNHEY, CDR2 SMNVEV (reference sequence).

Ten or more counts support this clonotype. The chain is built from TRBV6-1 and TRBJ2-7; possible D gene TRBD2, 6 bases. This CDR3 has 15 amino acids. Trimming pared 6 bases from V and 1 base from J, leaving 16 bases between. Germline V gene lookup returns CDR1 MNHNS and CDR2 SASEGT. The CDR3, as DNA: TGTGCCAGCAGCGATCGACTAGAAGGATCCTACGAGCAGTACTTC. It codes for CASSDRLEGSYEQYF.

This clonotype was seen repeatedly, ten times or more. This chain connects TRBV2 to TRBJ1-5; D gene unclear. Trimming pared 6 bases from V and 4 bases from J, leaving 16 bases between. CDR1 is SNHLY, CDR2 FYNNEI, per germline. The CDR3 contains 15 residues. The DNA of the CDR3 is TGTGCCAGCAGGGCCCCCACGAGTAGAAATCAGCCCCAGCATTTT. Encoded protein: CASRAPTSRNQPQHF.

The chain joins TRBV29-1 to TRBJ2-2, with TRBD1 identical over 7 bases. The CDR3 consists of 15 residues. The V gene's germline CDR1 is SQVTM and CDR2 ANQGSEA. Germline trimming cut 3 bases from V and 2 bases from J; bases unmatched to any gene: 6. This CDR3 is CSVDRSGGNTGELFF. The DNA of the CDR3 is TGCAGCGTTGATAGGTCAGGGGGAAACACCGGGGAGCTGTTTTTT.

This clonotype showed up many times. This chain uses TRBV28 with TRBJ2-5, with D maybe TRBD2 (5 bases). The V and J ends lost 6 bases and 7 bases respectively, with 12 bases between them. The CDR3 loop spans 12 amino acids. Germline lookup yields CDR1 MDHEN and CDR2 SYDVKM. DNA of the CDR3: TGTGCCAGCAGCGATGATGAGGGGACCCAGTACTTC. Its protein product is CASSDDEGTQYF. The whole variable domain, filled in from reference TRBV28 and TRBJ2-5, reads DVKVTQSSRYLVKRTGEKVFLECVQDMDHENMFWYRQDPGLGLRLIYFSYDVKMKEKGDIPEGYSVSREKKERFSLILESASTNQTSMYLCASSDDEGTQYFGPGTRLLVL.

V and J are TRBV5-5 and TRBJ2-1; tentatively, D is TRBD1 (6 bases). Germline V gene data show CDR1 as SGHKS and CDR2 as YYEKEE (reference sequence). Trimming took 5 bases from V and 9 from J, leaving 12 bases between them. The CDR3 is made up of 12 amino acids. In DNA form, the CDR3 reads TGTGCCAGCAGGGCAGGGGTAGGTGAGCAGTTCTTC. Translating it yields CASRAGVGEQFF. Supplemented by reference TRBV5-5 and TRBJ2-1, the full variable domain reads DAGVTQSPTHLIKTRGQQVTLRCSPISGHKSVSWYQQVLGQGPQFIFQYYEKEERGRGNFPDRFSARQFPNYSSELNVNALLLGDSALYLCASRAGVGEQFFGPGTRLTVL.

The chain uses TRBV27 and TRBJ2-3; no reliable D call. The germline V gene encodes CDR1 MNHEY and CDR2 SMNVEV (reference sequence). V was pared by 11 bases and J by 8 bases, with 11 bases between. The CDR3 is made up of 10 amino acids. CDR3 DNA sequence: TGTGCCGACCCCCCCGGTACGCAGTATTTT. As protein: CADPPGTQYF.

This rearrangement joins TRBV27 to TRBJ2-1; D possibly matches TRBD1 or TRBD2 (5 bases each). CDR1 and CDR2 from the germline V gene are MNHEY and SMNVEV (reference sequence). This CDR3 is built from 15 residues. Deletions cut 8 bases from V and 4 bases from J, with 18 bases between. The CDR3 DNA reads TGTGCCAGCCGTGTCCGGGACGGATTATACAATGAGCAGTTCTTC. Translating gives CASRVRDGLYNEQFF.

This clonotype was detected many times. This sequence joins TRBV12-3 or TRBV12-4 and TRBJ1-2, with 8 bases fitting TRBD1. The CDR3 covers 15 residues. Germline trimming cut 0 bases from V and 4 bases from J; bases unmatched to any gene: 4. CDR3 coding DNA: TGTGCCAGCAGTTTAGCGCGGACAGGGCCCTATGGCTACACCTTC. It specifies CASSLARTGPYGYTF.

CDR3 residues: CASSLNGAQETQYF. CDR3 sequence (DNA): TGTGCCAGCAGCTTAAACGGTGCGCAAGAGACCCAGTACTTC. The V call is TRBV5-8, the J call TRBJ2-5; D unclear. Germline V CDR1 and CDR2: SGHTS, YDEGEE. This CDR3 has 14 amino acids. Trimming shortened V by 2 bases and J by 2 bases, and 10 bases separated the two germline ends.

CDR3 sequence: CASSFRTRPTSYEQYF. The CDR3 DNA reads TGTGCCAGCAGTTTTAGAACCCGACCGACCTCCTACGAGCAGTACTTC. The chain has TRBV27 and TRBJ2-7; no firm D call. This CDR3 has 16 amino acids. V was trimmed by 3 bases and J by 0 bases, leaving 15 bases between them. Germline V lookup: CDR1 MNHEY, CDR2 SMNVEV (reference sequence).

This clonotype showed up many times. CDR3 loop: CSVELFQGGQYF. The CDR3 DNA follows: TGCAGCGTTGAATTGTTCCAGGGCGGGCAGTACTTC. The chain combines TRBV29-1 with TRBJ2-7; tentative D call: TRBD1 (5 bases). Trimming left V 2 bases short and J 9 bases short, with 14 bases between. This CDR3 is built from 12 residues. Germline assignment: CDR1 SQVTM and CDR2 ANQGSEA.

This clonotype was seen more than once but under ten times. This rearrangement joins TRBV19 to TRBJ1-6, with D uncertain. Germline V gene sequence: CDR1 LNHDA, CDR2 SQIVND (reference sequence). This CDR3 is 13 amino acids long. Trimming removed 3 bases from V and 7 bases from J, with 7 bases in between. CDR3 region: CASSMGPNSPLHF. The CDR3 DNA is TGTGCCAGTAGTATGGGCCCGAATTCACCCCTCCACTTT.

This chain connects TRBV7-8 to TRBJ1-4, with D perhaps TRBD1 (5 bases). This CDR3 region has 15 residues. From germline, CDR1 is SGHVS and CDR2 FQNEAQ. Trimming removed 0 bases at V and 7 bases at J, with 12 bases between. This CDR3 reads CASSLAGQEGEKLFF. The CDR3 DNA is TGTGCCAGCAGCTTAGCCGGACAAGAAGGTGAAAAACTGTTTTTT.

This clonotype came up many times. CDR3 protein: CASSQVEGGTGELFF. The CDR3 nucleotides are TGTGCCAGCAGCCAAGTCGAGGGGGGCACCGGGGAGCTGTTTTTT. This rearrangement joins TRBV4-2 to TRBJ2-2, with D perhaps matching TRBD1 or TRBD2 (6 bases each). This CDR3 has 15 residues. V lost 1 base to trimming and J lost 4 bases, with 10 bases between them. Germline loops: CDR1 LGHNA, CDR2 YNFKEQ.

The V call is TRBV10-3, the J call TRBJ2-7, with D maybe TRBD2 (5 bases). CDR1 and CDR2 from the germline V gene are ENHRY and SYGVKD. This CDR3 comprises 14 residues. Trimming cost V 7 bases and J 0 bases, with 13 bases left between them. The CDR3 protein is CAITADASSYEQYF. The CDR3 DNA reads as TGTGCCATCACAGCGGACGCGAGCTCCTACGAGCAGTACTTC.

As for this clonotype: A much larger clone differs from this one at a single base, so this may be a read error. The CDR3 does not close with the conserved phenylalanine or tryptophan, likely indicating a read error. V is TRBV10-3 and J is TRBJ2-7; 7 bases align to TRBD2. V gave up 1 base and J gave up 2 bases; unmatched junction bases: 5. CDR3 size: 15 residues. Germline-derived CDR1 and CDR2 are ENHRY and SYGVKD. CDR3: CAISEYAGEAYEQYL. In DNA form, the CDR3 reads TGTGCCATCAGTGAGTATGCGGGAGAAGCCTACGAGCAGTACCTC.

This clonotype was detected many times. V and J are TRBV6-1 and TRBJ2-5; D could derive from TRBD1 or TRBD2 (5 bases each). Trimming removed 6 bases from V and 5 bases from J, with 13 bases in between. CDR1 and CDR2 (germline): MNHNS, SASEGT. This CDR3 comprises 13 residues. The DNA of the CDR3 is TGTGCCAGCAGCACGGGACGACGGGAGACCCAGTACTTC. Translation: CASSTGRRETQYF.

This clonotype was detected many times. The chain joins TRBV12-3 or TRBV12-4 to TRBJ1-1; D unresolved. The CDR3 extends over 13 amino acids. Trimming shortened V by 7 bases and J by 0 bases, and 9 bases separated the two germline ends. CDR3 residues: CASMGSLNTEAFF. As DNA, the CDR3 is TGTGCCAGCATGGGCAGCCTGAACACTGAAGCTTTCTTT.

This clonotype has at least ten counts. The chain recombines TRBV6-5 with TRBJ2-1; D is uncertain. Germline V gene lookup returns CDR1 MNHEY and CDR2 SVGAGI. V lost 4 bases and J 5 bases, leaving 30 bases between the germline ends. The CDR3 loop spans 20 amino acids. The CDR3 loop is CASSSPMDGPAALDHNEQFF. CDR3 DNA: TGTGCCAGCAGTTCCCCGATGGATGGCCCCGCCGCCTTGGATCACAATGAGCAGTTCTTC.

This clonotype has more than one count but fewer than ten. The gene calls are TRBV5-6 and TRBJ2-6; the match to TRBD2 covers 7 bases. There are 16 residues in the CDR3. J lost 2 bases, V lost 0 bases, and 2 bases had no gene match. From germline, CDR1 is SGHDT and CDR2 YYEEEE. The CDR3 coding sequence is TGTGCCAGCAGCTTGGCCGGGGGGACTGGGGCCAACGTCCTGACTTTC. Residues: CASSLAGGTGANVLTF.

This clonotype was picked up a small number of times. The chain has TRBV5-1 and TRBJ2-7; D could derive from TRBD1 or TRBD2 (6 bases each). The CDR3 spans 15 residues. Trimming cost V 1 base and J 2 bases, with 13 bases left between them. The germline CDR1 and CDR2 sequences are SGHRS and YFSETQ. The CDR3 is CASSLRGAPAYEQYF. The CDR3 DNA reads as TGCGCCAGCAGCTTGAGGGGGGCACCAGCCTACGAGCAGTACTTC. Together with reference TRBV5-1 and TRBJ2-7, the CDR3 gives the full variable domain: KAGVTQTPRYLIKTRGQQVTLSCSPISGHRSVSWYQQTPGQGLQFLFEYFSETQRNKGNFPGRFSGRQFSNSRSEMNVSTLELGDSALYLCASSLRGAPAYEQYFGPGTRLTVT.

This clonotype has a count of ten or more. The rearrangement uses TRBV29-1 and TRBJ2-7; possible D gene TRBD2, 5 bases. The CDR3 runs to 13 residues. The V end was cut by 8 bases, the J end by 0 bases, with 14 bases between. Germline V CDR1 and CDR2: SQVTM, ANQGSEA. CDR3 nucleotides: TGCAGCTTCCGGAGGTACCTCTCCTACGAGCAGTACTTC. Its protein is CSFRRYLSYEQYF.

The V call is TRBV12-3 or TRBV12-4, the J call TRBJ2-7; D assignment may be TRBD1 or TRBD2 (6 bases each). This CDR3 is 14 amino acids long. V shed 2 bases and J shed 5 bases, with 13 bases lying between them. DNA for the CDR3: TGTGCCAGCAGTTTAAAGGGGGGTCGGGACGAGCAGTACTTC. This sequence encodes CASSLKGGRDEQYF.

The chain links TRBV5-4 to TRBJ2-7; 7 bases agree with TRBD1. With 4 bases clipped from V and 0 bases from J, the junction kept 7 bases outside the gene matches. The CDR3 loop spans 15 amino acids. CDR1 and CDR2 (germline): SGHNT, YYREEE (reference sequence). CDR3 residues: CASSPQGTRSYEQYF. As DNA, the CDR3 is TGTGCCAGCAGCCCACAGGGGACCCGCTCCTACGAGCAGTACTTC.

This clonotype was counted many times. The chain combines TRBV27 with TRBJ2-1, with 14 bases identical to TRBD2. The CDR3 is made up of 19 amino acids. J gave up 5 bases and V 0 bases, and 9 bases lay outside the gene matches. CDR1 MNHEY and CDR2 SMNVEV come from the germline V gene (reference sequence). The CDR3 loop is CASSLSAGLAGVLNNEQFF. The DNA for the CDR3 is TGTGCCAGCAGTTTATCGGCGGGACTAGCGGGAGTCCTGAACAATGAGCAGTTCTTC.